This T cell receptor (beta chain) is from a study of CD8 T cells in ankylosing spondylitis. Making the TCR beta libraries involved quantitative 5'-RACE with molecular barcodes. In TCRdb, the 5' RACE reads were re-called with MiXCR into one record per CDR3 protein. The sample records roughly 40,000 distinct CDR3 sequences, roughly 2.5% being singletons. The CDR3 consists of 14 residues. V was clipped by 2 bases and J by 4 bases, with 12 bases between them. Germline CDR1 reads SGDLS; CDR2 reads YYNGEE. This clonotype was counted at least ten times. Its antigen remains unknown. Study-wide points: Reports say disease-linked clones showed up significantly more in matched ankylosing spondylitis synovial fluid. Clones linked to the disease showed a CD8+ phenotype. They occurred at relatively low frequencies in peripheral blood. Past studies reported some motif variants in reactive arthritis synovial fluid and blood.

V usage is TRBV9 and J usage is TRBJ2-5, with D tentatively TRBD1 (6 bases). The receptor was derived from a male donor with ankylosing spondylitis or in good health (not recorded which). The specimen sequenced was blood, either unsorted or a sorted T cell fraction (not recorded which). In nucleotides, the CDR3 is TGTGCCAGCAGCGTTGGGACACTTTCAGAGACCCAGTACTTC. Translating it yields CASSVGTLSETQYF.